The 26 T cell receptor beta chains presented below share a single source sample, sequenced in a study of blood T cell repertoires in COVID-19. Sequencing used immunoSEQ multiplex PCR; TCRdb keeps in-frame clones, though not all of them. The sample carries about 320,000 clones, approximately 85% recorded once. Sequenced sample: peripheral blood. These receptors were obtained from a human donor in a cohort sampled during active COVID-19.

The chain recombines TRBV6-5 with TRBJ2-5; D remains ambiguous. This CDR3 is built from 10 residues. CDR1 MNHEY and CDR2 SVGAGI come from the germline V gene. V was pared by 6 bases and J by 5 bases, with 4 bases between. The CDR3 DNA reads TGTGCCAGCAGGCAGGAGACCCAGTACTTC. This gives the protein CASRQETQYF.

The chain is built from TRBV6-5 and TRBJ2-7; 9 bases fit TRBD2. This CDR3 spans 14 amino acids. J gave up 3 bases and V 7 bases, and 7 bases lay outside the gene matches. The germline V gene has CDR1 MNHEY and CDR2 SVGAGI. The chain's CDR3 is CASNPIAGVYEQYF. CDR3 in DNA: TGTGCCAGCAACCCTATAGCGGGGGTCTACGAGCAGTACTTC.

This clone was picked up a small number of times. The chain employs TRBV2 and TRBJ2-2; a possible D gene is TRBD1 (5 bases). The CDR3 loop spans 13 amino acids. Germline V gene sequence: CDR1 SNHLY, CDR2 FYNNEI. Trimming removed 7 bases at V and 3 bases at J, with 9 bases between. CDR3 in amino acids: CASKIGDTGELFF. CDR3 bases: TGTGCCAGCAAGATAGGGGACACCGGGGAGCTGTTTTTT.

J is TRBJ2-2 and V is TRBV2; 10 positions agree with TRBD1. The CDR3 spans 15 residues. V shed 8 bases, J shed 2 bases, and the junction held 5 bases outside the gene matches. Germline V gene lookup returns CDR1 SNHLY and CDR2 FYNNEI. CDR3 residues: CASARQGANTGELFF. In nucleotides, the CDR3 is TGTGCCAGCGCACGACAGGGGGCCAACACCGGGGAGCTGTTTTTT.

The chain employs TRBV13 and TRBJ1-3; TRBD1 might be the D (6 bases). This CDR3 is 14 amino acids long. Trimming cost V 8 bases and J 1 base, with 12 bases left between them. CDR1 and CDR2 (germline): PRHDT, FYEKMQ (reference sequence). The CDR3 region has the DNA TGTGCCAGCCATCAACAGGGATCTGGAAACACCATATATTTT. Its translation: CASHQQGSGNTIYF.

V and J are TRBV4-1 and TRBJ1-1; D gene unclear. This CDR3 is 14 amino acids long. Trimming took off 3 bases at V and 5 bases at J, with 13 bases between the two ends. Looked up from germline, CDR1 is MGHRA and CDR2 is YSYEKL. The CDR3 coding sequence is TGCGCCAGCAGCCAGGTAACCGACGGGACTGAAGCTTTCTTT. This codes for CASSQVTDGTEAFF.

The rearrangement uses TRBV7-9 and TRBJ2-3; a weak D match, TRBD2 (5 bases). This CDR3 has 13 residues. Trimming pared 8 bases from V and 0 bases from J, leaving 9 bases between. Looked up from germline, CDR1 is SEHNR and CDR2 is FQNEAQ (reference sequence). For the CDR3, the DNA is TGTGCCAGCCTATGGACTAGCACAGATACGCAGTATTTT. Residues: CASLWTSTDTQYF.

This chain connects TRBV3-1 (or the pseudogene TRBV3-2) to TRBJ2-2; TRBD1 aligns across 8 bases. The length of the CDR3 is 17 residues. Germline CDR1 LGHDT, CDR2 YNNKEL (reference sequence). With 1 base clipped from V and 4 bases from J, the junction kept 8 bases outside the gene matches. The CDR3 nucleotides are TGTGCCAGCAGCCAAGGAAACAGGGGGTTTGGCACCGGGGAGCTGTTTTTT. This sequence encodes CASSQGNRGFGTGELFF.

The chain carries TRBV3-1 (or the pseudogene TRBV3-2) and TRBJ1-5, with TRBD1 matching 8 bases. The CDR3 length is 14 residues. Germline CDR1 and CDR2: LGHDT and YNNKEL (reference sequence). Trimming at V came to 4 bases and at J to 2 bases, leaving 1 base not matched to a gene. CDR3: CASSLQGGNQPQHF. The CDR3 nucleotides read TGTGCCAGCAGCCTACAGGGGGGCAATCAGCCCCAGCATTTT.

The chain couples TRBV5-8 to TRBJ2-1; 8 positions match TRBD2. Germline lookup yields CDR1 SGHTS and CDR2 YDEGEE. Germline trimming cut 4 bases from V and 7 bases from J; bases unmatched to any gene: 7. The CDR3 covers 14 residues. The CDR3 region has the DNA TGTGCCAGCAGCATGGGACTAGTAGGGAATGAGCAGTTCTTC. Amino acids: CASSMGLVGNEQFF. The full variable domain, its missing parts supplied by reference TRBV5-8 and TRBJ2-1, is EAGVTQSPTHLIKTRGQQATLRCSPISGHTSVYWYQQALGLGLQFLLWYDEGEERNRGNFPPRFSGRQFPNYSSELNVNALELEDSALYLCASSMGLVGNEQFFGPGTRLTVL.

This clone was detected many times. The chain joins TRBV7-3 to TRBJ2-6; D gene uncertain. Germline V lookup: CDR1 SGHTA, CDR2 FQGTGA. The CDR3 is 15 residues long. The germline V and J ends were trimmed by 2 bases and 0 bases, with 5 bases remaining between them. CDR3 residues: CASSLGASGANVLTF. The CDR3 DNA sequence: TGTGCCAGCAGCTTAGGAGCCTCTGGGGCCAACGTCCTGACTTTC.

This chain uses TRBV7-3 with TRBJ2-7, with a weak D call TRBD1 (6 bases). Germline V gene lookup returns CDR1 SGHTA and CDR2 FQGTGA. The CDR3 contains 15 residues. The germline V and J ends were trimmed by 5 bases and 3 bases, with 17 bases remaining between them. The CDR3 loop reads CASSLQGPPVYEQYF. CDR3 sequence (DNA): TGTGCCAGCAGCCTCCAGGGGCCTCCCGTCTACGAGCAGTACTTC.

Here the CDR3 DNA reads TGTGCCAGCAGAGGCGACAGGGGTAAAAGTTCACCCCTCCACTTT. This encodes CASRGDRGKSSPLHF. The chain recombines TRBV25-1 with TRBJ1-6; TRBD1 matches 8 bases. V dropped 6 bases and J dropped 9; count of bases not matched to a gene: 10. The germline CDR1 and CDR2 sequences are MGHDK and SYGVNS. This CDR3 contains 15 residues.

The chain combines TRBV5-1 with TRBJ1-2; 7 positions agree with TRBD1. This CDR3 spans 13 amino acids. After removal of 2 bases from V and 7 bases from J, the junction contained 5 bases not matched to a gene. Germline V gene lookup returns CDR1 SGHRS and CDR2 YFSETQ. The CDR3, as DNA: TGCGCCAGCAGCTTCGTACAGGGGAGTGGCTACACCTTC. Protein product: CASSFVQGSGYTF.

This clone was recorded once. The chain couples TRBV9 to TRBJ1-5; TRBD1 is a possible D gene (5 bases). This CDR3 has 15 amino acids. Germline V lookup: CDR1 SGDLS, CDR2 YYNGEE. Trimming took 0 bases from V and 5 from J, leaving 12 bases between them. The CDR3 coding sequence is TGTGCCAGCAGCGTAGACACAGGTGGAGATCAGCCCCAGCATTTT. This gives the protein CASSVDTGGDQPQHF.

This clone occurred a few times. The CDR3 bases are TGTGCCAGCAGCTTGTCCGGGACACCGTCTGGAAACACCATATATTTT. Amino acids: CASSLSGTPSGNTIYF. The chain employs TRBV7-8 and TRBJ1-3; D might be TRBD1 (6 bases). Germline CDR1 SGHVS, CDR2 FQNEAQ. Trimming shortened V by 3 bases and J by 1 base, and 13 bases separated the two germline ends. This CDR3 spans 16 amino acids.

Here the CDR3 DNA reads TGTGCCAGCAGTTCGCAGGTGGGGACCCAGTACTTC. Translating gives CASSSQVGTQYF. The rearrangement joins TRBV6-5 to TRBJ2-5; D uncertain. CDR3 length: 12 residues. Trimming shortened V by 4 bases and J by 7 bases, and 10 bases separated the two germline ends. Germline values: CDR1 MNHEY, CDR2 SVGAGI.

This clone was detected only a few times. This chain links TRBV9 with TRBJ2-3; D is perhaps TRBD2 (5 bases). V was cut by 3 bases and J by 5 bases, with 10 bases left in between. The germline V gene encodes CDR1 SGDLS and CDR2 YYNGEE. The CDR3 extends over 13 amino acids. The chain's CDR3 is CASSARGLDTQYF. The CDR3 DNA is TGTGCCAGCAGCGCCCGAGGGTTAGATACGCAGTATTTT.

A remark on this clone: The same CDR3 is also encoded by other DNA sequences in this sample. The chain couples TRBV2 to TRBJ1-2; weak D call: TRBD1 (5 bases). Trimming left V 5 bases short and J 7 bases short, with 11 bases between. This CDR3 comprises 12 residues. CDR1 and CDR2 (germline): SNHLY, FYNNEI. CDR3 in amino acids: CASSRGIGGYTF. The CDR3 DNA reads TGTGCCAGCAGTAGGGGTATAGGTGGCTACACCTTC. Filled out from reference TRBV2 and TRBJ1-2, the complete variable domain reads EPEVTQTPSHQVTQMGQEVILRCVPISNHLYFYWYRQILGQKVEFLVSFYNNEISEKSEIFDDQFSVERPDGSNFTLKIRSTKLEDSAMYFCASSRGIGGYTFGSGTRLTVV.

The rearrangement uses TRBV14 and TRBJ2-3, with TRBD2 matching over 8 bases. CDR3 size: 15 residues. The germline CDR1 and CDR2 sequences are SGHDN and FVKESK. V lost 1 base to trimming and J lost 7 bases; unmatched junction nucleotides: 7. The CDR3 is CASSQANGGANTQYF. The CDR3 DNA reads as TGTGCCAGCAGCCAAGCGAACGGGGGGGCAAATACGCAGTATTTT.

V and J are TRBV5-4 and TRBJ1-2, with a possible D match to TRBD1 (6 bases). The CDR3 loop spans 12 amino acids. Trimming left V 4 bases short and J 6 bases short, with 10 bases between. The germline CDR1 and CDR2 sequences are SGHNT and YYREEE (reference sequence). In DNA, the CDR3 is TGTGCCAGCAGCGCTCACAGGGATGGCTACACCTTC. Its translation: CASSAHRDGYTF.

The chain couples TRBV6-5 to TRBJ1-2; no firm D call. The length of the CDR3 is 13 residues. V shed 2 bases and J shed 0 bases, with 4 bases lying between them. Germline V CDR1 and CDR2: MNHEY, SVGAGI. The CDR3 is CASSYRANYGYTF. CDR3 DNA: TGTGCCAGCAGTTACAGAGCTAACTATGGCTACACCTTC.

The chain is built from TRBV5-4 and TRBJ1-2; 9 bases fit TRBD1. V lost 1 base to trimming and J lost 5 bases; unmatched junction nucleotides: 9. Germline V CDR1 and CDR2: SGHNT, YYREEE (reference sequence). CDR3 length: 16 amino acids. The CDR3 region is CASSLPGQGDIYGYTF. As DNA, the CDR3 is TGTGCCAGCAGCTTGCCGGGACAGGGAGATATTTATGGCTACACCTTC. The whole variable domain, remainder taken from reference TRBV5-4 and TRBJ1-2, is ETGVTQSPTHLIKTRGQQVTLRCSSQSGHNTVSWYQQALGQGPQFIFQYYREEENGRGNFPPRFSGLQFPNYSSELNVNALELDDSALYLCASSLPGQGDIYGYTFGSGTRLTVV.

The chain uses TRBV2 and TRBJ1-6; 7 bases agree with TRBD1. The germline V gene encodes CDR1 SNHLY and CDR2 FYNNEI. This CDR3 comprises 16 residues. With V trimmed by 7 bases and J by 0 bases, 6 bases remained unmatched. Here the CDR3 DNA reads TGTGCCAGCAAGGGACAGCAAAGCTCCTATAATTCACCCCTCCACTTT. It yields the protein CASKGQQSSYNSPLHF. The full variable domain, with the rest looked up from reference TRBV2 and TRBJ1-6, is EPEVTQTPSHQVTQMGQEVILRCVPISNHLYFYWYRQILGQKVEFLVSFYNNEISEKSEIFDDQFSVERPDGSNFTLKIRSTKLEDSAMYFCASKGQQSSYNSPLHFGNGTRLTVT.

The CDR3: CASRLREGDGYTF. The CDR3 DNA is TGTGCCAGCAGACTTAGGGAGGGGGATGGCTACACCTTC. The V and J genes are TRBV27 and TRBJ1-2; a weak D match, TRBD1 (6 bases). The V end lost 6 bases, the J end lost 6 bases, and 14 bases lay between the germline ends. CDR3 length equals 13 residues. CDR1 and CDR2 from the germline V gene are MNHEY and SMNVEV (reference sequence).

The chain carries TRBV12-3 or TRBV12-4 and TRBJ2-1, with a weak D call TRBD1 (6 bases). V lost 6 bases and J lost 8, with 11 bases in between. The CDR3 totals 12 residues. CDR3 loop: CASSSGEYEQFF. DNA of the CDR3: TGTGCCAGCAGCTCAGGGGAATATGAGCAGTTCTTC.